Listed below are T cell receptor beta chains from one sample, sequenced in a study of cytomegalovirus exposure and HLA in healthy donors. TCRdb's copy holds only in-frame clones and misses some; the assay was immunoSEQ multiplex PCR. The profile shows approximately 160,000 clones, around 81% of them singletons. Sequencing was carried out using PBMCs. Receptor source: a woman in her 40s in good health and CMV-seronegative. Each CDR3 is given with its conserved first and last residue. The order of the fields is D gene, J gene, clone size, V gene, CDR3 DNA, CDR3 protein. D genes are given only for firm matches. Only some rows state a clone size, as once, few, many or a class for expanded clones.

>TRBD2|TRBJ2-7|NA|TRBV5-6
TGTGCCAGCAGCTTGAGAGGACTAGCGGGAAGGAGCTCCTACGAGCAGTACTTC
CASSLRGLAGRSSYEQYF
>NA|TRBJ2-7|few|TRBV28
TGTGCCAGCAGTTTCTATGTAGGACAAGAATACGAGCAGTACTTC
CASSFYVGQEYEQYF
>NA|TRBJ1-5|NA|TRBV5-1
TGCGCCAGCAGCCTACAGGGAGGGAATCAGCCCCAGCATTTT
CASSLQGGNQPQHF
>NA|TRBJ2-7|NA|TRBV7-2
TGTGCCAGCAGCTCCAACAGCTACGAGCAGTACTTC
CASSSNSYEQYF
>TRBD1|TRBJ2-3|NA|TRBV5-6
TGTGCCAGCAGTAGCTTGGGACAGGGGGCAACAGATACGCAGTATTTT
CASSSLGQGATDTQYF
>NA|TRBJ1-1|NA|TRBV6-5
TGTGCCAGCAGCCCGCCTAGTCTGAAGACTGAAGCTTTCTTT
CASSPPSLKTEAFF
>TRBD2|TRBJ2-2|NA|TRBV6-6
TGTGCCAGTCGGACTAGCGGGAACACCGGGGAGCTGTTTTTT
CASRTSGNTGELFF
>NA|TRBJ1-1|NA|TRBV19
TGTGCCAGTAGTGAGCCCGTTGAAGCTTTCTTT
CASSEPVEAFF
>NA|TRBJ1-5|NA|TRBV30
TGTGCCTGGAGTCAGGGGAGCAATCAGCCCCAGCATTTT
CAWSQGSNQPQHF
>NA|TRBJ2-3|NA|TRBV7-9
TGTGCCAGCAGTACTGGACAGTTAGATACGCAGTATTTT
CASSTGQLDTQYF
>NA|TRBJ1-1|NA|TRBV28
TGTGCCAGCAGTTTAGTCAGGGACACTGAAGCTTTCTTT
CASSLVRDTEAFF
>NA|TRBJ1-5|NA|TRBV5-1
TGCGCCAGCAGAAACAGTAGCAATCAGCCCCAGCATTTT
CASRNSSNQPQHF
>TRBD2|TRBJ2-7|NA|TRBV7-9
TGTGCCAGCAGCCCGGGAGGACCGGTGGAGCAGTACTTC
CASSPGGPVEQYF
>TRBD1|TRBJ2-7|NA|TRBV29-1
TGCAGCGTTGAAGGGGGCTCCGGGACAGGGGACCGCGAGCAGTACTTC
CSVEGGSGTGDREQYF
>NA|TRBJ2-2|few|TRBV7-9
TGTGCCAGCAGCCCTCAGGGCGGCGTATCGAACACCGGGGAGCTGTTTTTT
CASSPQGGVSNTGELFF
>NA|TRBJ2-7|NA|TRBV4-2
TGTGCCAGCAGCCAAGTAATTTCCGGCTACGAGCAGTACTTC
CASSQVISGYEQYF
>TRBD2|TRBJ2-2|NA|TRBV11-1
TGTGCCAGCAGCTCGACTAGCGGGAAGCCGAACACCGGGGAGCTGTTTTTT
CASSSTSGKPNTGELFF
>TRBD2|TRBJ2-5|NA|TRBV11-2
TGTGCCAGCAGCCCCCCCCTTAGCGGGGAGACCCAGTACTTC
CASSPPLSGETQYF
>TRBD1|TRBJ1-4|NA|TRBV2
TGTGCCAGCAGCGATCCGGGACAGCGTGAAAAACTGTTTTTT
CASSDPGQREKLFF
>NA|TRBJ2-7|NA|TRBV6-6
TGTGCCAGCAGTTACTCGACTCAGGGCCCCTACGAGCAGTACTTC
CASSYSTQGPYEQYF
>TRBD1|TRBJ2-5|NA|TRBV7-9
TGTGCCAGCAGCTTCGGACAGGGGGAGGAGACCCAGTACTTC
CASSFGQGEETQYF
>TRBD2|TRBJ2-7|NA|TRBV28
TGTGCCAGCAGCCGAAAGCGGGGATACGAGCAGTACTTC
CASSRKRGYEQYF
>TRBD2|TRBJ2-5|few|TRBV2
TGTGCCAGCAGACGGGAGGGCGGAGAGACCCAGTACTTC
CASRREGGETQYF
>TRBD2|TRBJ2-7|few|TRBV11-2
TGTGCCAGCAGCTCAGCGGGAGCGGCCTCCTACGAGCAGTACTTC
CASSSAGAASYEQYF
>TRBD1|TRBJ1-2|NA|TRBV28
TGTGCCACCAGCCCCCTGGACAGGGAAGGCTACACCTTC
CATSPLDREGYTF